The clone carrying this TCR beta chain was detected once. Its cognate antigen is unknown. This sample is drawn from a study of T cells in tuberculosis. Study in general: A South African cohort included IGRA-negative adolescents, latently infected IGRA-positive adolescents and adults with active tuberculosis. Findings of the study overall: GMM-specific TCRs were nearer to active tuberculosis alpha repertoires, suggesting expansion.

The CDR3 covers 15 residues. Germline lookup yields CDR1 LNHDA and CDR2 SQIVND (reference sequence). Trimming removed 6 bases at V and 8 bases at J, with 22 bases between. Adolescents were screened for latent TB by skin test and IGRA. The method was immunoSEQ multiplex PCR; TCRdb's version includes in-frame clones alone and lacks a portion of them. The sample lists 35,000 to 45,000 clones; 85% to 95% were seen once. The receptor's source is a donor aged 10 to 29 with latent tuberculosis or without tuberculosis infection. Some clones in this sample may be carry-over from other donors' samples. The V gene is TRBV19, the J gene TRBJ1-1; TRBD1 might be the D (5 bases). The sequenced sample was PBMCs. Here the CDR3 reads CASSFSTGSVDEAFF. In DNA, the CDR3 is TGTGCCAGTAGCTTCAGCACAGGCTCCGTTGACGAAGCTTTCTTT.